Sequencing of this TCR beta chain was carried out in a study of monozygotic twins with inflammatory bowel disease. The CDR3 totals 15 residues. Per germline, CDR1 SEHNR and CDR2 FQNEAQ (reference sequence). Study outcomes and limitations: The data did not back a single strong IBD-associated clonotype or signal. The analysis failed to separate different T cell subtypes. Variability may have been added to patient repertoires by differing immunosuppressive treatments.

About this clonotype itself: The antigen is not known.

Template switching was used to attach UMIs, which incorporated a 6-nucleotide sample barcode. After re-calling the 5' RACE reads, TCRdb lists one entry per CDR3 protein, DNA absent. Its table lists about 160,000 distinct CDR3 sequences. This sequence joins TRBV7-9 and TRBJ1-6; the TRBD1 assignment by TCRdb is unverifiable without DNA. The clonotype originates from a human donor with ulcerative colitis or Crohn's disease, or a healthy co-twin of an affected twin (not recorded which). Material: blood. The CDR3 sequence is CASSPQGVGLSPLHF. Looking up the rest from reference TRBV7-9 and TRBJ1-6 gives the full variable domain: DTGVSQNPRHKITKRGQNVTFRCDPISEHNRLYWYRQTLGQGPEFLTYFQNEAQLEKSRLLSDRFSAERPKGSFSTLEIQRTEQGDSAMYLCASSPQGVGLSPLHFGNGTRLTVT.